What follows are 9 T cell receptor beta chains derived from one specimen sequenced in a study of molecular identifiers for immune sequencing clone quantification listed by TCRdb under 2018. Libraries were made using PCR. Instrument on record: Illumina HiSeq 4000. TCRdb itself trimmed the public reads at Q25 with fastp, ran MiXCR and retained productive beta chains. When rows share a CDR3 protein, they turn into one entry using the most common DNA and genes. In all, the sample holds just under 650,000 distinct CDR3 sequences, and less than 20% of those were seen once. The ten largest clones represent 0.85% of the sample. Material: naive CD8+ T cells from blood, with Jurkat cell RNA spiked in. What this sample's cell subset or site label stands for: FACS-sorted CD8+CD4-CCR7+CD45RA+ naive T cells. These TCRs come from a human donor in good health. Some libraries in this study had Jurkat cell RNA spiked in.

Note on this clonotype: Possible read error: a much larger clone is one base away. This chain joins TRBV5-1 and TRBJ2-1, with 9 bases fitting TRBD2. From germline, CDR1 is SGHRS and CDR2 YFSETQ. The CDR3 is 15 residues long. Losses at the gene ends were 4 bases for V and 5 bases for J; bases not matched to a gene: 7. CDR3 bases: TGCGCCAGCAGCGAGCGGGGGGTATCCGACAATGAGCAGTTCTTC. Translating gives CASSERGVSDNEQFF.

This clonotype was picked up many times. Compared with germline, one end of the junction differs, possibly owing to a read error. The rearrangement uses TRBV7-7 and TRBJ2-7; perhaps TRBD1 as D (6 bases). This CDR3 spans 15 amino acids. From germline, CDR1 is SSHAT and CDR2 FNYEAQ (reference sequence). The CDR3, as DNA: TGTGCTAGCAGCGAAGGGTGGGGGCCGGGCTACGAGCAGTACTTC. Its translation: CASSEGWGPGYEQYF.

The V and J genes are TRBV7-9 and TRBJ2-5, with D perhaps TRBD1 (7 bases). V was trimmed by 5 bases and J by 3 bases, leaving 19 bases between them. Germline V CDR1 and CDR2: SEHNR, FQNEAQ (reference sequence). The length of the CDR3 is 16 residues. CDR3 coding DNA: TGTGCCAGCAGCATTAGACAGGGAGGTTTAGAAGAGACCCAGTACTTC. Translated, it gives CASSIRQGGLEETQYF. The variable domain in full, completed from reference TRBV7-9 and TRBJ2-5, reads DTGVSQNPRHKITKRGQNVTFRCDPISEHNRLYWYRQTLGQGPEFLTYFQNEAQLEKSRLLSDRFSAERPKGSFSTLEIQRTEQGDSAMYLCASSIRQGGLEETQYFGPGTRLLVL.

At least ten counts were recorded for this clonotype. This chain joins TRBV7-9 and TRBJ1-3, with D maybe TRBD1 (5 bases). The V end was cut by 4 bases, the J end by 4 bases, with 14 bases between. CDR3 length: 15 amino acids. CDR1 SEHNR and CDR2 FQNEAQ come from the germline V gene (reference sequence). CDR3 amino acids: CASSSASGEGNTIYF. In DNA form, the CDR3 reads TGTGCCAGCAGCTCAGCTTCGGGGGAAGGAAACACCATATATTTT.

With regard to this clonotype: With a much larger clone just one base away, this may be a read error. CDR3 bases: TGTGCCAGCAGTTACTCGACAGGTTCCGGGGAGCTGATTTTT. Amino acids: CASSYSTGSGELIF. V and J are TRBV6-2 or TRBV6-3 and TRBJ2-2, with a weak D call TRBD1 (6 bases). CDR3 length: 14 amino acids. From germline, CDR1 is MNHEY and CDR2 SVGEGT.

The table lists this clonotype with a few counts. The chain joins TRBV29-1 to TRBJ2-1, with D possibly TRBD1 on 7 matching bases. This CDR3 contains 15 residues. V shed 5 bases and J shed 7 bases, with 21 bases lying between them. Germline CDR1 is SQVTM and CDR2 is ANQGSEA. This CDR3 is CSVLSPGLRGNEQFF. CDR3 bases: TGCAGCGTTCTTTCCCCGGGACTCAGGGGGAATGAGCAGTTCTTC.

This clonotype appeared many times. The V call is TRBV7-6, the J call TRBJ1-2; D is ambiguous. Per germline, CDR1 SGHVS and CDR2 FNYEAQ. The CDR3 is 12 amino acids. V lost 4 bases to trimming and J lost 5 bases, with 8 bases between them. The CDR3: CASSSSTYGYTF. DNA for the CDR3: TGTGCCAGCAGCTCGTCGACTTATGGCTACACCTTC.

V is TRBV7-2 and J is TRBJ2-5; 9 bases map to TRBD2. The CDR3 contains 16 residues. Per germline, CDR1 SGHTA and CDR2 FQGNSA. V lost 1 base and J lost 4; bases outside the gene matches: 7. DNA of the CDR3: TGTGCCAGCAGCTTAGGGTATGGGCGGGAGGGAGAGACCCAGTACTTC. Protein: CASSLGYGREGETQYF.

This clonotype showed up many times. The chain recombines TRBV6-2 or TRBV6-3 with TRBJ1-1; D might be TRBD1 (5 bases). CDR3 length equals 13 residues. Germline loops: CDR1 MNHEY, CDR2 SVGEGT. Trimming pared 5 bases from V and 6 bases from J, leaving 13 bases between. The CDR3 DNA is TGTGCCAGCAGTCACAGGACGTTGGCTGAAGCTTTCTTT. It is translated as CASSHRTLAEAFF.